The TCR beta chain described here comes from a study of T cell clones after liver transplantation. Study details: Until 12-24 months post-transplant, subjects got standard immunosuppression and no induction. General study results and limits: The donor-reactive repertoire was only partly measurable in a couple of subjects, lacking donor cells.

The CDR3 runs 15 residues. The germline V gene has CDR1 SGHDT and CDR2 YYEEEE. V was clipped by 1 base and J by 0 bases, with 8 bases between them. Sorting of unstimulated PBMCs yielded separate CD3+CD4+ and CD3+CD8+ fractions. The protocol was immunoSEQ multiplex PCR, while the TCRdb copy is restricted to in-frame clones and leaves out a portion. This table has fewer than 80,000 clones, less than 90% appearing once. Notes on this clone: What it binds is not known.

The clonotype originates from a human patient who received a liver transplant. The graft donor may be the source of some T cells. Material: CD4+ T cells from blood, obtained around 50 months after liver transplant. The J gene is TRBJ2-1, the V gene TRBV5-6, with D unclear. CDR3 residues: CASSLSPSSYNEQFF. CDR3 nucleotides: TGTGCCAGCAGCTTGTCCCCTAGCTCCTACAATGAGCAGTTCTTC.